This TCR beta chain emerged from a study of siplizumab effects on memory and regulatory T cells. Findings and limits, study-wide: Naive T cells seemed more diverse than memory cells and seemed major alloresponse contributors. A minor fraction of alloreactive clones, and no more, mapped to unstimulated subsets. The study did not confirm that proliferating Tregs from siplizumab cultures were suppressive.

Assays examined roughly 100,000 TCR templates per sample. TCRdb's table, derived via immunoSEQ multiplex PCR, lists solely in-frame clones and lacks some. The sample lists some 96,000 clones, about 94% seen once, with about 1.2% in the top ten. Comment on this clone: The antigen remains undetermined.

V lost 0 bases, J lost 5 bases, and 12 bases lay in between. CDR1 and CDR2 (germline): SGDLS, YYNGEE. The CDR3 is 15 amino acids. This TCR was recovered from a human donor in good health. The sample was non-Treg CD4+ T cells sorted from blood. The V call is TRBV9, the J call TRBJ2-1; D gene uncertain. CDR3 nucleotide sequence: TGTGCCAGCAGCGTAGCTGGGTGGCAGAACAATGAGCAGTTCTTC. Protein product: CASSVAGWQNNEQFF.